These 12 T cell receptor beta chains were sequenced from one sample in a study of blood T cell repertoires in COVID-19. The protocol was immunoSEQ multiplex PCR, while the TCRdb copy is restricted to in-frame clones and leaves out a portion. Of fewer than 450,000 clones listed, around 90% are singletons. Sequenced material: PBMCs or T cells enriched from blood (not recorded which). The origin of the receptors is a man aged 18 to 30 who had recovered from COVID-19.

This chain links TRBV5-1 with TRBJ2-2, with D tentatively TRBD1 (6 bases). The CDR3 has 15 amino acids. Germline V CDR1 and CDR2: SGHRS, YFSETQ. With 1 base removed from V and 0 bases from J, the gap between germline ends came to 7 bases. The chain's CDR3 is CASSLWTANTGELFF. The CDR3 DNA reads TGCGCCAGCAGCTTGTGGACAGCGAACACCGGGGAGCTGTTTTTT.

V usage is TRBV19 and J usage is TRBJ1-1; D perhaps matches TRBD1 (6 bases). The CDR3 is made up of 17 amino acids. Trimming left V 1 base short and J 1 base short, with 16 bases between. The V gene's germline CDR1 is LNHDA and CDR2 SQIVND (reference sequence). The CDR3 DNA sequence: TGTGCCAGTAGTATAGGGGCCCGTAAGACAGGGAACACTGAAGCTTTCTTT. It translates to CASSIGARKTGNTEAFF.

The chain couples TRBV11-2 to TRBJ1-3, with 10 bases aligning to TRBD1. Germline-derived CDR1 and CDR2 are SGHAT and FQNNGV. The CDR3 is 16 residues long. Trimming cost V 5 bases and J 4 bases; bases outside gene matches: 8. The CDR3 bases are TGTGCCAGCAGCAGCCGGGACAGGGGCGCCGGAAACACCATATATTTT. Translated, it gives CASSSRDRGAGNTIYF. Combining the CDR3 with reference TRBV11-2 and TRBJ1-3 gives the whole variable domain EAGVAQSPRYKIIEKRQSVAFWCNPISGHATLYWYQQILGQGPKLLIQFQNNGVVDDSQLPKDRFSAERLKGVDSTLKIQPAKLEDSAVYLCASSSRDRGAGNTIYFGEGSWLTVV.

This clone was recorded once. The V call is TRBV5-5, the J call TRBJ2-6; no definite D call. Germline V gene sequence: CDR1 SGHKS, CDR2 YYEKEE (reference sequence). The CDR3 length is 17 residues. The V end was cut by 4 bases, the J end by 0 bases, with 14 bases between. The CDR3 protein is CASSPYMLASGANVLTF. Written as DNA, the CDR3 is TGTGCCAGCAGCCCGTATATGTTGGCCTCTGGGGCCAACGTCCTGACTTTC.

The chain links TRBV7-3 to TRBJ1-2; TRBD1 matches 8 bases. The V gene's germline CDR1 is SGHTA and CDR2 FQGTGA. The CDR3 contains 13 residues. The V segment lost 5 bases and the J segment 8 bases; nucleotides outside the gene matches: 7. CDR3 sequence: CASSDTGGQGYTF. The CDR3 nucleotides read TGTGCCAGCAGCGATACAGGGGGTCAAGGCTACACCTTC.

The rearrangement uses TRBV5-6 and TRBJ2-7, with 8 nucleotides matching TRBD1. The germline gives CDR1 SGHDT, CDR2 YYEEEE. This CDR3 region has 14 residues. After removal of 2 bases from V and 5 bases from J, the junction contained 6 bases not matched to a gene. CDR3 bases: TGTGCCAGCAGCTTCGCAGGGGGCGGCGACGAGCAGTACTTC. Amino acids: CASSFAGGGDEQYF.

The CDR3 region has the DNA TGTGCCAGCAGCTCCCGACTTGCTGAGCAGTTCTTC. Encoded protein: CASSSRLAEQFF. V usage is TRBV9 and J usage is TRBJ2-1; D call uncertain. The CDR3 extends over 12 amino acids. The germline gives CDR1 SGDLS, CDR2 YYNGEE. V shed 4 bases and J shed 9 bases, with 11 bases lying between them.

The chain joins TRBV5-6 to TRBJ2-1; 8 bases match TRBD1. Trimming removed 1 base from V and 3 bases from J; junction bases left unmatched: 6. The CDR3 consists of 16 residues. Germline loops: CDR1 SGHDT, CDR2 YYEEEE. The CDR3, as DNA: TGTGCCAGCAGCTTGTTGTACAGGGGGGACTACAATGAGCAGTTCTTC. Its protein product is CASSLLYRGDYNEQFF. The variable domain in full, completed from reference TRBV5-6 and TRBJ2-1, reads DAGVTQSPTHLIKTRGQQVTLRCSPKSGHDTVSWYQQALGQGPQFIFQYYEEEERQRGNFPDRFSGHQFPNYSSELNVNALLLGDSALYLCASSLLYRGDYNEQFFGPGTRLTVL.

The rearrangement joins TRBV19 to TRBJ2-7; 10 bases match TRBD1. This CDR3 has 14 residues. Trimming at V came to 6 bases and at J to 4 bases, leaving 6 bases not matched to a gene. Germline values: CDR1 LNHDA, CDR2 SQIVND (reference sequence). The CDR3 sequence: CASRGGQGRYEQYF. The CDR3 DNA sequence: TGTGCCAGTAGAGGGGGACAGGGGAGGTACGAGCAGTACTTC.

This rearrangement joins TRBV11-2 to TRBJ2-1, with unresolved D. Trimming cost V 1 base and J 9 bases, with 10 bases left between them. This CDR3 region has 13 residues. Germline lookup yields CDR1 SGHAT and CDR2 FQNNGV. CDR3 DNA: TGTGCCAGCAGCTTAGTGGCGGCCATTGAGCAGTTCTTC. Protein: CASSLVAAIEQFF.

The chain couples TRBV5-1 to TRBJ2-5, with D possibly TRBD1 on 5 matching bases. This CDR3 comprises 18 residues. The germline CDR1 and CDR2 sequences are SGHRS and YFSETQ. With 0 bases removed from V and 3 bases from J, the gap between germline ends came to 21 bases. CDR3: CASSLGVTAGMSKETQYF. CDR3 bases: TGCGCCAGCAGCTTGGGGGTCACGGCAGGGATGAGTAAAGAGACCCAGTACTTC.

This chain joins TRBV5-1 and TRBJ1-1, with D possibly TRBD1 on 6 matching bases. The CDR3 length is 15 residues. The germline CDR1 and CDR2 sequences are SGHRS and YFSETQ. Trimming took 0 bases from V and 0 from J, leaving 9 bases between them. The CDR3 DNA reads as TGCGCCAGCAGCTTGGGAACAGGGCTGAACACTGAAGCTTTCTTT. This sequence encodes CASSLGTGLNTEAFF.